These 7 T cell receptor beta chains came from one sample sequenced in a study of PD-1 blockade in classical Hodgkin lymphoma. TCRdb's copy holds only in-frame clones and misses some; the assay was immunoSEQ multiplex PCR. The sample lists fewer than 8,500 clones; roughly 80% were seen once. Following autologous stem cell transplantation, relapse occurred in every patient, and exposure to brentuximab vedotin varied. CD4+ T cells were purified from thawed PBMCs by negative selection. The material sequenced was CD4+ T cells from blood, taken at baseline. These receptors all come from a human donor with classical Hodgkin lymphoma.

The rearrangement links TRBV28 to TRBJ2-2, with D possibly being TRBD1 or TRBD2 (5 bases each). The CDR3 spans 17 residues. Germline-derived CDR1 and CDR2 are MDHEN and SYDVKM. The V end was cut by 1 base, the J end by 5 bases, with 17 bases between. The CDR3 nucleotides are TGTGCCAGCAGTTTATCCGGACGGGGACCCCGAACCGGGGAGCTGTTTTTT. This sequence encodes CASSLSGRGPRTGELFF.

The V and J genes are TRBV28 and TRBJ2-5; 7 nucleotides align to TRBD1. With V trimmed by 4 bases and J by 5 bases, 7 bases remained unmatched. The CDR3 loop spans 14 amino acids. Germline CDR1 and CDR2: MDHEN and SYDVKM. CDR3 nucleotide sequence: TGTGCCAGCAGTTACATACAGGGGACCGAGACCCAGTACTTC. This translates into CASSYIQGTETQYF.

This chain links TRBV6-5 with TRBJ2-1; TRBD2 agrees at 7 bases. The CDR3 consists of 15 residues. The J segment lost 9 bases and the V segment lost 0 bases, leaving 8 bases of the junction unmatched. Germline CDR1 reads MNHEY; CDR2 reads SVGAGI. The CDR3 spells CASSYSTSAGVEQFF. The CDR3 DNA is TGTGCCAGCAGTTACTCGACTTCTGCGGGAGTTGAGCAGTTCTTC.

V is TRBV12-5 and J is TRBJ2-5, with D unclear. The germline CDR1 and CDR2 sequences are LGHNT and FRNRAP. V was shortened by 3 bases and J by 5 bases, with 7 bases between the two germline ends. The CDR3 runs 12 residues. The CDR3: CASGFTRETQYF. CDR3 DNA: TGTGCTAGTGGTTTTACGAGGGAGACCCAGTACTTC.

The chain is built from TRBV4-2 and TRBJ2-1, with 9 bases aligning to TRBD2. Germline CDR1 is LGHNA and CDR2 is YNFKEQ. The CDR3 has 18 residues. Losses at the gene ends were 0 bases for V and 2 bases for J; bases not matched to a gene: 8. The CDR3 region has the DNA TGTGCCAGCAGCCAAGAGGGCGGGACTAGCTTCCCCTACAATGAGCAGTTCTTC. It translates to CASSQEGGTSFPYNEQFF.

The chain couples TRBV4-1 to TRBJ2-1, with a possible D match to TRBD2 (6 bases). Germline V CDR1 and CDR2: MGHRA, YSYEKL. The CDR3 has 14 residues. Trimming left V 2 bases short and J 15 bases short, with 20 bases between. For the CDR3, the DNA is TGCGCCAGCAGCCAACAGGCGGGACCGAGCCCCCGGTTCTTC. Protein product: CASSQQAGPSPRFF.

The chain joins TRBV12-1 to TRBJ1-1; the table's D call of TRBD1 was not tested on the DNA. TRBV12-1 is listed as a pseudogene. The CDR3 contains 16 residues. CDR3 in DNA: TGTGCCAGCAGCCGGCGGTCAGGCAGGGGGAACACTGAAGCTTTCTTT. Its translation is CASSRRSGRGNTEAFF.